This entry is about one T cell receptor beta chain. The PCR made use of 60 Vbeta and 13 Jbeta primers. The assay was immunoSEQ multiplex PCR, and TCRdb's table has in-frame clones only and misses some. The table shows around 190,000 clones, with 75% to 90% occurring only once. Germline V gene lookup returns CDR1 LNHDA and CDR2 SQIVND (reference sequence). V lost 5 bases and J lost 1; bases outside the gene matches: 13. The length of the CDR3 is 19 residues. The data are from a study of cytomegalovirus exposure and HLA in healthy donors. The wider study: Out of around 360 genotyped donors, less than 90% belonged to the Caucasian-associated ancestry cluster.

The sequencing sample was made of PBMCs. The chain employs TRBV19 and TRBJ2-6, with 8 nucleotides matching TRBD1. This TCR was recovered from a woman under 40 in good health and CMV-seronegative. CDR3 residues: CASSPSSGQVISGANVLTF. The CDR3, as DNA: TGTGCCAGTAGTCCTAGCTCGGGACAGGTAATTTCTGGGGCCAACGTCCTGACTTTC.